This TCR beta chain came from a study of T-cell memory formation after mild COVID-19. The V and J ends lost 4 bases and 2 bases respectively, with 20 bases between them. Germline CDR1 and CDR2: MGHRA and YSYEKL. The length of the CDR3 is 17 residues. Study-level results: Mostly located in CM and EM were contracting CD4+ clones, with contracting CD8+ clones located in EMRA.

TCRdb processed the 5' RACE reads anew with MiXCR; each CDR3 protein has one entry. Here the sample spans about 110,000 distinct CDR3 sequences, around 11% being singletons. This clonotype was seen more than once but under ten times. The antigen is unknown. The chain joins TRBV4-1 to TRBJ2-5; no clear D gene. This TCR derives from an adult woman who had mild COVID-19 (a few samples of this study predate the infection). Cell type and time point are not known. The specimen sequenced was PBMCs or a T cell subset sorted from them (not recorded which). CDR3 sequence reads: CASSPVGQPAIQETQYF. In DNA form, the CDR3 reads TGCGCCAGCAGCCCAGTCGGCCAGCCTGCAATTCAAGAGACCCAGTACTTC.